The 18 T cell receptor beta chains reported below all come from one sample, sequenced in a study of sequential checkpoint blockade in melanoma. Assay: immunoSEQ multiplex PCR; the TCRdb copy retains only in-frame clones and omits some. The sample yields over 5,000 clones, roughly 28% seen once. Treatment defined: randomized to nivolumab then ipilimumab (arm A) or the reverse (arm B). The input for sequencing was tumor tissue (inferred from file names), taken from a patient given nivolumab and ipilimumab in sequence. These receptors were obtained from a human donor with melanoma.

V gene TRBV30 combines with J gene TRBJ2-7; 7 positions agree with TRBD2. Germline V gene sequence: CDR1 GTSNPN, CDR2 SVGIG (reference sequence). J was trimmed by 3 bases and V by 4 bases; bases with no gene match: 18. The CDR3 sequence is 17 residues long. The CDR3 region is CAWTPPSGAVPFYEQYF. The CDR3 coding sequence is TGTGCCTGGACCCCCCCCAGCGGGGCCGTACCATTCTACGAGCAGTACTTC.

This clone was seen repeatedly, ten times or more. The V gene is TRBV7-6, the J gene TRBJ2-7; 15 bases line up with TRBD2. CDR1 SGHVS and CDR2 FNYEAQ come from the germline V gene. The J segment lost 2 bases and the V segment lost 4 bases, leaving 3 bases of the junction unmatched. The CDR3 covers 16 residues. CDR3 amino acids: CASSSRTSGRAYEQYF. CDR3 in DNA: TGTGCCAGCAGCTCCAGGACTAGCGGGAGGGCCTACGAGCAGTACTTC.

This clone was recorded at least ten times. V is TRBV9 and J is TRBJ2-5, with TRBD1 as a possible D gene (6 bases). Germline V CDR1 and CDR2: SGDLS, YYNGEE. The CDR3 has 15 residues. Trimming removed 5 bases from V and 1 base from J, with 15 bases in between. The DNA for the CDR3 is TGTGCCAGCAGTCCGGGACAAATCCTCCAAGAGACCCAGTACTTC. Its translation: CASSPGQILQETQYF.

This clone was counted at least ten times. The chain couples TRBV11-3 to TRBJ2-5; 9 positions agree with TRBD1. Germline CDR1 is SGHNT and CDR2 is YENEEA. J lost 5 bases, V lost 5 bases, and 6 bases had no gene match. This CDR3 spans 14 amino acids. DNA of the CDR3: TGTGCCAGCAGCCTCGGACAGGGGACGGAGACCCAGTACTTC. Protein product: CASSLGQGTETQYF.

This clone was detected a few times. The chain joins TRBV6-8 to TRBJ2-1; D tentatively fits TRBD1 or TRBD2 (5 bases each). Trimming removed 9 bases from V and 0 bases from J, with 15 bases in between. Germline loops: CDR1 MNHGY, CDR2 SAAAGT. The CDR3 is 15 residues long. Here the CDR3 reads CASLGAAGSYNEQFF. The CDR3 coding sequence is TGTGCCAGTCTCGGGGCCGCCGGCTCCTACAATGAGCAGTTCTTC.

This clone has at least ten counts. The rearrangement links TRBV28 to TRBJ2-6, with D perhaps matching TRBD1 or TRBD2 (5 bases each). Germline CDR1 MDHEN, CDR2 SYDVKM. There are 17 residues in the CDR3. V was clipped by 3 bases and J by 4 bases, with 16 bases between them. For the CDR3, the DNA is TGTGCCAGCAGTTTTCAATCTCGGGGCACCGGGGCCAACGTCCTGACTTTC. Encoded protein: CASSFQSRGTGANVLTF.

This clone was seen a few times. This sequence joins TRBV29-1 and TRBJ2-5; the D gene is possibly TRBD1 (6 bases). Trimming left V 4 bases short and J 2 bases short, with 20 bases between. The V gene's germline CDR1 is SQVTM and CDR2 ANQGSEA. The CDR3 sequence is 16 residues long. CDR3 sequence: CSVGKYSSGEQETQYF. DNA of the CDR3: TGCAGCGTTGGAAAGTATAGTTCAGGGGAACAAGAGACCCAGTACTTC. Based on the CDR3 plus reference TRBV29-1 and TRBJ2-5, the full variable domain is SAVISQKPSRDICQRGTSLTIQCQVDSQVTMMFWYRQQPGQSLTLIATANQGSEATYESGFVIDKFPISRPNLTFSTLTVSNMSPEDSSIYLCSVGKYSSGEQETQYFGPGTRLLVL.

This clone was detected a few times. V gene TRBV11-3 combines with J gene TRBJ2-6, with D unresolved. CDR3 length equals 18 residues. Germline assignment: CDR1 SGHNT and CDR2 YENEEA. V was shortened by 4 bases and J by 0 bases, with 16 bases between the two germline ends. The CDR3 DNA is TGTGCCAGCAGCTCAATTGATGGGTTTAGCTCTGGGGCCAACGTCCTGACTTTC. It translates to CASSSIDGFSSGANVLTF.

The sample holds a few counts of this clone. The chain combines TRBV6-8 with TRBJ2-1, with 10 bases lining up with TRBD2. The length of the CDR3 is 15 residues. V trimming: 0 bases; J trimming: 8 bases; junction bases outside the gene matches: 4. Germline loops: CDR1 MNHGY, CDR2 SAAAGT. DNA of the CDR3: TGTGCCAGCAGTTACTCGAGCGGGGGGGCCTATGAGCAGTTCTTC. Translating it yields CASSYSSGGAYEQFF.

The chain carries TRBV6-8 and TRBJ1-3, with a tentative D call TRBD1 (5 bases). The CDR3 is 15 residues long. CDR1 is MNHGY and CDR2 is SAAAGT in the germline V gene. V was clipped by 0 bases and J by 2 bases, with 8 bases between them. CDR3 protein: CASSYSEGPGNTIYF. CDR3 in DNA: TGTGCCAGCAGTTACTCTGAGGGACCTGGAAACACCATATATTTT.

This clone is classed as medium-sized (0.01 to 0.1%). The chain couples TRBV30 to TRBJ2-7; D gene ambiguous. The CDR3 has 13 amino acids. V was pared by 1 base and J by 3 bases, with 10 bases between. Germline CDR1 reads GTSNPN; CDR2 reads SVGIG (reference sequence). The CDR3 here is CAWSARPSYEQYF. The CDR3 DNA sequence: TGTGCCTGGAGTGCGCGGCCGAGCTACGAGCAGTACTTC.

This rearrangement joins TRBV9 to TRBJ2-3; tentative D call: TRBD2 (6 bases). V gave up 0 bases and J gave up 2 bases, with 10 bases separating them. Germline CDR1 SGDLS, CDR2 YYNGEE. The CDR3 extends over 15 amino acids. CDR3 region: CASSVGGAPTDTQYF. CDR3 DNA: TGTGCCAGCAGCGTAGGCGGGGCGCCCACAGATACGCAGTATTTT. Combining the CDR3 with reference TRBV9 and TRBJ2-3 gives the whole variable domain DSGVTQTPKHLITATGQRVTLRCSPRSGDLSVYWYQQSLDQGLQFLIQYYNGEERAKGNILERFSAQQFPDLHSELNLSSLELGDSALYFCASSVGGAPTDTQYFGPGTRLTVL.

The sample holds many counts of this clone. The V gene is TRBV7-1, the J gene TRBJ2-5; 7 bases agree with TRBD1. TRBV7-1 falls under the ORF class, with uncertain function. CDR3 length: 13 residues. The V gene end was trimmed by 4 bases and the J gene end by 8 bases; junction bases not matched to a gene: 7. CDR3 in DNA: TGTGCCAGCAGCTTACACACAGGGGAAACCCAGTACTTC. Its translation is CASSLHTGETQYF.

This clone appeared a few times. The chain recombines TRBV2 with TRBJ1-3; D remains ambiguous. Germline V gene sequence: CDR1 SNHLY, CDR2 FYNNEI. Trimming shortened V by 2 bases and J by 4 bases, and 9 bases separated the two germline ends. CDR3 length equals 14 residues. This CDR3 reads CASSETAAGNTIYF. The CDR3 DNA is TGTGCCAGCAGTGAAACGGCAGCAGGAAACACCATATATTTT. Variable domain in full (rest from reference TRBV2 and TRBJ1-3): EPEVTQTPSHQVTQMGQEVILRCVPISNHLYFYWYRQILGQKVEFLVSFYNNEISEKSEIFDDQFSVERPDGSNFTLKIRSTKLEDSAMYFCASSETAAGNTIYFGEGSWLTVV.

The sample holds many counts of this clone. This chain links TRBV11-3 with TRBJ1-1; no firm D call. CDR1 is SGHNT and CDR2 is YENEEA in the germline V gene. The CDR3 is 14 residues long. V dropped 3 bases and J dropped 1 base, with 9 bases sitting between them. The CDR3 loop reads CASSFRAGNTEAFF. Here the CDR3 DNA reads TGTGCCAGCAGCTTTCGGGCGGGGAACACTGAAGCTTTCTTT.

This clone was picked up a small number of times. The chain uses TRBV23-1 and TRBJ1-1, with 7 nucleotides matching TRBD1. TRBV23-1 has ORF status, its function being uncertain. The CDR3 has 13 residues. V gave up 6 bases and J gave up 4 bases; unmatched junction bases: 5. As DNA, the CDR3 is TGCGCCAGCAGGGATACAGGGGCCACTGAAGCTTTCTTT. Amino acid sequence: CASRDTGATEAFF.

The rearrangement uses TRBV28 and TRBJ2-5; 8 nucleotides match TRBD1. Germline-derived CDR1 and CDR2 are MDHEN and SYDVKM. Unmatched junction bases numbered 16, after V lost 5 bases and J lost 5 bases. The CDR3 contains 17 residues. In DNA form, the CDR3 reads TGTGCCAGCAGTACCATCAGGGGGCTACACAATCGGGAGACCCAGTACTTC. It codes for CASSTIRGLHNRETQYF.

The chain links TRBV29-1 to TRBJ2-2, with 10 bases fitting TRBD2. After removal of 5 bases from V and 4 bases from J, the junction contained 1 base not matched to a gene. Germline V CDR1 and CDR2: SQVTM, ANQGSEA. There are 13 residues in the CDR3. For the CDR3, the DNA is TGCAGCGTTCGGACTAGCGGCACCGGGGAGCTGTTTTTT. Translated: CSVRTSGTGELFF.